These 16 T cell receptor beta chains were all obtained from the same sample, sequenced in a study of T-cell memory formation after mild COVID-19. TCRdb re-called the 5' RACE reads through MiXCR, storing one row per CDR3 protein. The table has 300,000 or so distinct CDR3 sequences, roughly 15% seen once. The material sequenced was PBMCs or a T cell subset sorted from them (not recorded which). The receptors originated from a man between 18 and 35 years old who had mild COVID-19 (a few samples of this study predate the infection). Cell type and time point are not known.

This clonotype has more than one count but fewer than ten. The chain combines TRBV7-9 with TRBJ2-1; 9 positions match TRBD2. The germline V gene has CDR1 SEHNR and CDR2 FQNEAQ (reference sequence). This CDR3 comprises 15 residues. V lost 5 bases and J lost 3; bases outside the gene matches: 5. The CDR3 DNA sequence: TGTGCCAGCAGCCCGCGGGGGGGCGTCTACAATGAGCAGTTCTTC. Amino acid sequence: CASSPRGGVYNEQFF.

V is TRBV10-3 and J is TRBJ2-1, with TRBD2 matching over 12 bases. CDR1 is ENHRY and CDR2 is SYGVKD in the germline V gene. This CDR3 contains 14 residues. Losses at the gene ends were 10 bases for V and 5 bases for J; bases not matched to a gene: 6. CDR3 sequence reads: CASATSGGNNEQFF. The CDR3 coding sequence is TGTGCCAGCGCCACTAGCGGGGGGAACAATGAGCAGTTCTTC.

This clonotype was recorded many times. CDR3 in DNA: TGCGCCAGCAGCTTGGCGGCGACAGGGGTACCCGGGGAGCTGTTTTTT. Translating gives CASSLAATGVPGELFF. The chain employs TRBV5-1 and TRBJ2-2, with 8 bases aligning to TRBD1. CDR3 length: 16 residues. CDR1 SGHRS and CDR2 YFSETQ come from the germline V gene. V was pared by 0 bases and J by 6 bases, with 7 bases of the junction left unmatched. The whole variable domain, filled in from reference TRBV5-1 and TRBJ2-2, reads KAGVTQTPRYLIKTRGQQVTLSCSPISGHRSVSWYQQTPGQGLQFLFEYFSETQRNKGNFPGRFSGRQFSNSRSEMNVSTLELGDSALYLCASSLAATGVPGELFFGEGSRLTVL.

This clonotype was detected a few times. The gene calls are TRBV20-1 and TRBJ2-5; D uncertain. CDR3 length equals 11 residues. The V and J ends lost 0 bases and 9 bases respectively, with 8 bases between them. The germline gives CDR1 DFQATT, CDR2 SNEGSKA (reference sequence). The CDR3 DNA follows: TGCAGTGCTAGAGACCCAAGGGCCCAGTACTTC. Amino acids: CSARDPRAQYF.

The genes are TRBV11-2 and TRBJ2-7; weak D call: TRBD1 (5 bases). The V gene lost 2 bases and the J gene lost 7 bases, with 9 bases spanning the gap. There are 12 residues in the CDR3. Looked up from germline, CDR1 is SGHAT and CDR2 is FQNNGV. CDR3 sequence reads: CASSLPWTEQYF. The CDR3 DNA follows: TGTGCCAGCAGCTTACCCTGGACAGAGCAGTACTTC.

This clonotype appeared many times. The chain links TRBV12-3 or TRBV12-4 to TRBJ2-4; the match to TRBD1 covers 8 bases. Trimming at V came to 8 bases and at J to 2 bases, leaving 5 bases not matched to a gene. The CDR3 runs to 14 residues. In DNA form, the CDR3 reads TGTGCCAGCGGGGGACAGGTGTCCAAAAACATTCAGTACTTC. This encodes CASGGQVSKNIQYF.

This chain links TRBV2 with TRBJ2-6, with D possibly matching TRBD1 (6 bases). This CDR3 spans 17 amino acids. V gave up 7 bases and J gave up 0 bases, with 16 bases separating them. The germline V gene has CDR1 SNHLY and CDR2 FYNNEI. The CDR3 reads CASTTGTFLSGANVLTF. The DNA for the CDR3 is TGTGCCAGCACCACCGGGACATTTCTCTCTGGGGCCAACGTCCTGACTTTC.

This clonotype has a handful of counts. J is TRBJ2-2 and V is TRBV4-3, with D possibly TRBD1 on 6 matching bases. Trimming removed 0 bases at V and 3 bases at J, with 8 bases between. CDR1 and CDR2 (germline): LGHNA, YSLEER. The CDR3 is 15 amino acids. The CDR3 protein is CASSQERGYTGELFF. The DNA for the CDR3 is TGCGCCAGCAGCCAAGAAAGGGGGTACACCGGGGAGCTGTTTTTT.

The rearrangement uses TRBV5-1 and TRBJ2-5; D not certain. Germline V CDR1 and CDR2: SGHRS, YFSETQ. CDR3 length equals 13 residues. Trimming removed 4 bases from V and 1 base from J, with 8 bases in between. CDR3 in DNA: TGCGCCAGCAGCCCGGGTCCCCAAGAGACCCAGTACTTC. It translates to CASSPGPQETQYF.

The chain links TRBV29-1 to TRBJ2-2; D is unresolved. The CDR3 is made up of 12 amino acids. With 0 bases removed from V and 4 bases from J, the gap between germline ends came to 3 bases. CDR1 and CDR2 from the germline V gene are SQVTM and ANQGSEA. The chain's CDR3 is CSVEDLTGELFF. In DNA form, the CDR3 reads TGCAGCGTTGAAGACCTCACCGGGGAGCTGTTTTTT.

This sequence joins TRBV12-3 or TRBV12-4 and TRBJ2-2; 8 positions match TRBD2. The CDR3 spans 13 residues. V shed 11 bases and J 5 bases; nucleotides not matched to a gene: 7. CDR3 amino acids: CAGRGGKTGELFF. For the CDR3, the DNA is TGTGCCGGACGGGGGGGCAAGACCGGGGAGCTGTTTTTT.

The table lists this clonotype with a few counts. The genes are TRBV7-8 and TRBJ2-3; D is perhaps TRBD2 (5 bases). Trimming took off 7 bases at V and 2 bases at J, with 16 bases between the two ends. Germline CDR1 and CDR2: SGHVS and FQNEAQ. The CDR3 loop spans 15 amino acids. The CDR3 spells CASNHPGILTDTQYF. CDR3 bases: TGTGCCAGCAACCATCCCGGGATCCTCACAGATACGCAGTATTTT. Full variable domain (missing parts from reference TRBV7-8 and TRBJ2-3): GAGVSQSPRYKVAKRGQDVALRCDPISGHVSLFWYQQALGQGPEFLTYFQNEAQLDKSGLPSDRFFAERPEGSVSTLKIQRTQQEDSAVYLCASNHPGILTDTQYFGPGTRLTVL.

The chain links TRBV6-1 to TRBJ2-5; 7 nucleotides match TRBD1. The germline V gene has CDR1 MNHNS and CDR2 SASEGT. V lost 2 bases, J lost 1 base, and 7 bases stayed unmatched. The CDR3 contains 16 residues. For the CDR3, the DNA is TGTGCCAGCAGTGAAATACAGGGGAGCTTCCAAGAGACCCAGTACTTC. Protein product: CASSEIQGSFQETQYF.

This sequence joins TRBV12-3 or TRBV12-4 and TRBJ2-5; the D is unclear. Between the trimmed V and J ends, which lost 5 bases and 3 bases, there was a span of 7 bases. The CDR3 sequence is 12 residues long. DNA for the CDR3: TGTGCCAGCAGTACCCCCGAAGAGACCCAGTACTTC. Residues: CASSTPEETQYF.

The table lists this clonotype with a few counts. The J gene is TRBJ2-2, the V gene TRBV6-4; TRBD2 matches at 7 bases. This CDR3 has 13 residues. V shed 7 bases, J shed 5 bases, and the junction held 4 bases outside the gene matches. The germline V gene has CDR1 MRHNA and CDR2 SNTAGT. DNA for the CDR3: TGTGCCAGCATTGGCGGGGGTACCGGGGAGCTGTTTTTT. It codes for CASIGGGTGELFF.

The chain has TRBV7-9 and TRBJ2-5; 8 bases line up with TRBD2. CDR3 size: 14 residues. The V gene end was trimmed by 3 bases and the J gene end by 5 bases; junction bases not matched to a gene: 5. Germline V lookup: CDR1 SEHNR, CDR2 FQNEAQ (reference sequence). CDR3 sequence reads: CASSFAGGYETQYF. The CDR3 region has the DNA TGTGCCAGCAGCTTTGCGGGGGGTTATGAGACCCAGTACTTC.